The clone carrying this T cell receptor beta chain appeared many times. These data belong to a study of neurological immune-mediated disorders. The cDNA was synthesized by 5'RACE incorporating 10-nucleotide random UMIs. TCRdb used MiXCR to reprocess the 5' RACE reads, holding one entry per CDR3 protein. The sample consists of 53,000 or so distinct CDR3 sequences, 7% to 10% of them appearing once. Sample time point: longitudinal time-point 3. A blood bank in Maryland, USA, provided the volunteers who served as healthy controls. The study built unsorted libraries from 2 million PBMCs kept at -80 C. Trimming left V 7 bases short and J 1 base short, with 13 bases between. CDR3 size: 15 residues.

The chain uses TRBV12-3 or TRBV12-4 and TRBJ2-2; D gene ambiguous. The clonotype was recovered from a woman aged 35 to 49 in good health. Sequenced material: PBMCs. The DNA of the CDR3 is TGTGCCAGCATTTTCGGACGGTTGAACACCGGGGAGCTGTTTTTT. Protein product: CASIFGRLNTGELFF.